This T cell receptor beta chain was retrieved from a study of blood T cell repertoires in COVID-19. Whole-study context: Spain, Italy and the United States supplied samples that represented acute and convalescent COVID-19. The analysed material was cDNA or gDNA that came from T cells, B-cell-depleted T cells, or PBMCs.

Original processing notes: Reference gene primer amplification gave nucleated cell count estimates. Measured with immunoSEQ multiplex PCR; TCRdb has only the in-frame clones, and not every one. The DNA was the basis for D and trimming; V, J and clone size are from that table. The sample has 75,000 or so clones; around 83% are singletons. This clone was seen only once. Germline V CDR1 and CDR2: SGHRS, YFSETQ. After removal of 3 bases from V and 8 bases from J, the junction contained 8 bases not matched to a gene. The CDR3 contains 15 residues. This clonotype was sampled from a woman aged 70-85 years with acute or convalescent COVID-19. The rearrangement links TRBV5-1 to TRBJ1-4, with 9 nucleotides matching TRBD1. The specimen sequenced was peripheral blood. CDR3 in DNA: TGCGCCAGCAGCTCGGACGGGACAGGGAACGAAAAACTGTTTTTT. It specifies CASSSDGTGNEKLFF.